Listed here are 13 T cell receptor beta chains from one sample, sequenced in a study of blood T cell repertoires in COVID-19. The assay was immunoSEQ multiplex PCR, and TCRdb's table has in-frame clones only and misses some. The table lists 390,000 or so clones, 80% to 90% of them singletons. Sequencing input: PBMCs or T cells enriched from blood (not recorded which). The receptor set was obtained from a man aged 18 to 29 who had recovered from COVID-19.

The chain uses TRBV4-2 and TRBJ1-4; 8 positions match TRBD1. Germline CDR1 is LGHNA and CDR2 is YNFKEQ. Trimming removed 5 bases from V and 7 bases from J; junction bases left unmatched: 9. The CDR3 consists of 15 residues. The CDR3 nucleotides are TGTGCCAGCAGCGGTGGGACAGGTGGTATTGAAAAACTGTTTTTT. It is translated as CASSGGTGGIEKLFF.

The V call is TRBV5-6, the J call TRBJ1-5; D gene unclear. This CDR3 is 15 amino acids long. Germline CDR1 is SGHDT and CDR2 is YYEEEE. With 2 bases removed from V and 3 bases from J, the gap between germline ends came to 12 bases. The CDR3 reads CASSLWGGINQPQHF. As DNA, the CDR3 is TGTGCCAGCAGCTTATGGGGAGGTATCAATCAGCCCCAGCATTTT. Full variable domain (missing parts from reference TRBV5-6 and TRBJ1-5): DAGVTQSPTHLIKTRGQQVTLRCSPKSGHDTVSWYQQALGQGPQFIFQYYEEEERQRGNFPDRFSGHQFPNYSSELNVNALLLGDSALYLCASSLWGGINQPQHFGDGTRLSIL.

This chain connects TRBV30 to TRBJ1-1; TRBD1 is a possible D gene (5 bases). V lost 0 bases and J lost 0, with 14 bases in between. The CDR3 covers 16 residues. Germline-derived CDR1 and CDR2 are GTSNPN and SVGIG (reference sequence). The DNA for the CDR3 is TGTGCCTGGAGTGTCGGGGGGATCCTCTTGAACACTGAAGCTTTCTTT. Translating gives CAWSVGGILLNTEAFF. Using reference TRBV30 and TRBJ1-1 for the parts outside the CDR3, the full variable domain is SQTIHQWPATLVQPVGSPLSLECTVEGTSNPNLYWYRQAAGRGLQLLFYSVGIGQISSEVPQNLSASRPQDRQFILSSKKLLLSDSGFYLCAWSVGGILLNTEAFFGQGTRLTVV.

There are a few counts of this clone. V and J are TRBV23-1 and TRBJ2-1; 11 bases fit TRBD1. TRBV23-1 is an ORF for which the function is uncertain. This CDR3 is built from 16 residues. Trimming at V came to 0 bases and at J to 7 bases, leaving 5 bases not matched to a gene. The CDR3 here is CASSQSRDRGLNEQFF. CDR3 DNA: TGCGCCAGCAGTCAATCGCGGGACAGGGGGTTGAATGAGCAGTTCTTC.

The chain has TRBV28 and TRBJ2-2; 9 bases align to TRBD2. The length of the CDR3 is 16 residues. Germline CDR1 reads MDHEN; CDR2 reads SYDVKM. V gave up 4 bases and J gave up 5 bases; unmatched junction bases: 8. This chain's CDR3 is CASSSPPSGRTGELFF. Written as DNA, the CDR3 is TGTGCCAGCAGTTCCCCCCCAAGCGGGAGGACCGGGGAGCTGTTTTTT.

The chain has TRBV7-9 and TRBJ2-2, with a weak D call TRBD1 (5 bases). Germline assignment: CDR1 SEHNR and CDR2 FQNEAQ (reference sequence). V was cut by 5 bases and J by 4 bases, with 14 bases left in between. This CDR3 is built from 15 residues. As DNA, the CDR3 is TGTGCCAGCAGCCCCAGGGTCAGCATCACCGGGGAGCTGTTTTTT. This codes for CASSPRVSITGELFF.

The CDR3 DNA follows: TGTGCCAGCAGCGTAGGGGCTAGCGGGGTTCGGGAGCAGTTCTTC. It yields the protein CASSVGASGVREQFF. This chain joins TRBV9 and TRBJ2-1; 9 nucleotides agree with TRBD2. Germline assignment: CDR1 SGDLS and CDR2 YYNGEE. V trimming: 0 bases; J trimming: 10 bases; junction bases outside the gene matches: 8. The CDR3 consists of 15 residues.

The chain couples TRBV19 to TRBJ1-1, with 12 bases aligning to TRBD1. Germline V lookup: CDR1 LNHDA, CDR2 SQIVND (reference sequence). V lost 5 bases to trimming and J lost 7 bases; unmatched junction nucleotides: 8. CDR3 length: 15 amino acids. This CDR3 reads CASSFRDRGPGEAFF. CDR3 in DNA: TGTGCCAGTAGTTTTCGGGACAGGGGGCCCGGTGAAGCTTTCTTT.

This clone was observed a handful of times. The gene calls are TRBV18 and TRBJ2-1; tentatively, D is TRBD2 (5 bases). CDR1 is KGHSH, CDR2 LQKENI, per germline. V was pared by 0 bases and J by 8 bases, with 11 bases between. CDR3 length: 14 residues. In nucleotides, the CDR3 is TGTGCCAGCTCACCACCGTTGGCAGCGGATGAGCAGTTCTTC. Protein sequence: CASSPPLAADEQFF.

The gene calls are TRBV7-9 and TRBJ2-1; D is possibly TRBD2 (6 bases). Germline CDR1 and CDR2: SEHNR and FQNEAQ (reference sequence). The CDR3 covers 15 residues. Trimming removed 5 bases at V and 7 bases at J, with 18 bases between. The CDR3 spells CASSGRSGGTNEQFF. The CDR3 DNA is TGTGCCAGCAGCGGGAGGAGTGGAGGTACAAATGAGCAGTTCTTC.

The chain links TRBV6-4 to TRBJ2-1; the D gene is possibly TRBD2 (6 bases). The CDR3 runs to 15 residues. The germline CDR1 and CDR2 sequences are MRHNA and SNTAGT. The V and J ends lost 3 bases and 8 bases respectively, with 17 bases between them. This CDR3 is CASSERGRPGDEQFF. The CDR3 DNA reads TGTGCCAGCAGTGAAAGAGGGAGGCCTGGCGATGAGCAGTTCTTC.

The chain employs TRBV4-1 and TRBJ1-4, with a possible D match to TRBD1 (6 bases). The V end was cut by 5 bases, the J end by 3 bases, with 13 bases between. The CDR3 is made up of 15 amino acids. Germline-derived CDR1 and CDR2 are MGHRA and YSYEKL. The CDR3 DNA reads TGCGCCAGCAGCTCGGGGCGGGGGCCTAATGAAAAACTGTTTTTT. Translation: CASSSGRGPNEKLFF.

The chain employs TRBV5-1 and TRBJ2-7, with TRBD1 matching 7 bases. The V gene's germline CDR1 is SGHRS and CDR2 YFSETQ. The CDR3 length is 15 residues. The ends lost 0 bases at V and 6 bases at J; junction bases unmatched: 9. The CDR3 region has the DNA TGCGCCAGCAGCTTGGGGCCAGGGGGTAACGGCGAGCAGTACTTC. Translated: CASSLGPGGNGEQYF.